The clone carrying this T cell receptor (beta chain) was seen at least ten times. The data were taken from a study of identical twins. CDR1 is SGHRS, CDR2 YFSETQ, per germline. Trimming took off 3 bases at V and 15 bases at J, with 19 bases between the two ends. The CDR3 is made up of 13 amino acids. TCRdb passed the 5' RACE reads through MiXCR, listing each CDR3 protein once. There are about 100,000 distinct CDR3 sequences in the sample; less than 6.5% occur only once, and approximately 12% lies in the top ten. This clonotype was obtained from a woman in her 50s in good health. This chain uses TRBV5-1 with TRBJ2-1; D is perhaps TRBD2 (5 bases). Sample: memory T cells sorted from blood. CDR3 sequence reads: CASSSTVARVRFF. CDR3 DNA sequence: TGCGCCAGCAGCTCCACCGTAGCGCGGGTGAGGTTCTTC. Full variable domain (remainder filled in from reference TRBV5-1 and TRBJ2-1): KAGVTQTPRYLIKTRGQQVTLSCSPISGHRSVSWYQQTPGQGLQFLFEYFSETQRNKGNFPGRFSGRQFSNSRSEMNVSTLELGDSALYLCASSSTVARVRFFGPGTRLTVL.